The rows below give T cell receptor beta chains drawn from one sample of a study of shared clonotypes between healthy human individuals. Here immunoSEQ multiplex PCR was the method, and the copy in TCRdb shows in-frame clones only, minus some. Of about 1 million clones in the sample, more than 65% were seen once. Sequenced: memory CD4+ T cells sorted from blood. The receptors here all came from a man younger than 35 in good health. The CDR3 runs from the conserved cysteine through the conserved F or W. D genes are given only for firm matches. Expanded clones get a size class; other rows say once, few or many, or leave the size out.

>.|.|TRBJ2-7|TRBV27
CASSLSGNPEQYF
TGTGCCAGCAGTTTATCGGGAAACCCCGAGCAGTACTTC
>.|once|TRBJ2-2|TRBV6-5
CASSSWGNTGELFF
TGTGCCAGCAGTTCGTGGGGGAACACCGGGGAGCTGTTTTTT
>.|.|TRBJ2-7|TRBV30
CAWSDAYEQYF
TGTGCCTGGAGTGACGCCTACGAGCAGTACTTC
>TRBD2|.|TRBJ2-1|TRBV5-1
CASSLAASGRNEQFF
TGCGCCAGCAGCTTGGCAGCTAGCGGGAGGAATGAGCAGTTCTTC
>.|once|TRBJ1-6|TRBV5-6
CASSFPHDGSPLHF
TGTGCCAGCAGCTTCCCCCACGATGGTTCACCCCTCCACTTT
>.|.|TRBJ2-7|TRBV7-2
CASSLSESEQYF
TGTGCCAGCAGCCTCAGCGAATCCGAGCAGTACTTC
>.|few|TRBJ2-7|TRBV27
CASGSGTASYEQYF
TGTGCCAGCGGATCCGGGACTGCCTCCTACGAGCAGTACTTC
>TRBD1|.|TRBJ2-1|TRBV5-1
CASSFSGTGAQVQFF
TGCGCCAGCAGCTTTTCCGGGACAGGCGCCCAGGTGCAGTTCTTC
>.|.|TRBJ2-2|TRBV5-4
CASSLGRTRGAESNTGELFF
TGTGCCAGCAGCTTGGGAAGGACTCGGGGCGCAGAATCGAACACCGGGGAGCTGTTTTTT
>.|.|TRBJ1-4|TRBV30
CAWRKPWATNEKLFF
TGTGCCTGGAGGAAGCCCTGGGCAACTAATGAAAAACTGTTTTTT
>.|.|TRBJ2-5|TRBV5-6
CASSLRSYTSQETQYF
TGTGCCAGCAGCTTGAGATCGTACACAAGCCAAGAGACCCAGTACTTC
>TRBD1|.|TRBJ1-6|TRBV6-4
CASSTGQLNSPLHF
TGTGCCAGCAGTACGGGACAGCTGAATTCACCCCTCCACTTT
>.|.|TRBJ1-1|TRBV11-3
CASSLGPTEAFF
TGTGCCAGCAGCTTGGGGCCCACTGAAGCTTTCTTT
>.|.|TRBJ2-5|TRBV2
CASNGQGGPQETQYF
TGTGCCAGCAACGGACAGGGAGGGCCCCAAGAGACCCAGTACTTC
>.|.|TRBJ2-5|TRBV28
CASSRKPGPQETQYF
TGTGCCAGCAGCCGCAAACCGGGGCCCCAAGAGACCCAGTACTTC
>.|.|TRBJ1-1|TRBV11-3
CASSWGLNTEAFF
TGTGCCAGCAGCTGGGGACTCAACACTGAAGCTTTCTTT
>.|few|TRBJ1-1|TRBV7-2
CASSLAGLRTANTEAFF
TGTGCCAGCAGCTTAGCTGGTTTGCGGACGGCGAACACTGAAGCTTTCTTT
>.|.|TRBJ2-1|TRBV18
CASSPGGGNEQFF
TGTGCCAGCTCACCTGGGGGCGGAAATGAGCAGTTCTTC
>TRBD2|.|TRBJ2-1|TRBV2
CASRPGLAVDEQFF
TGTGCCAGCAGACCCGGGCTAGCGGTAGATGAGCAGTTCTTC
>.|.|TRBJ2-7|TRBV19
CASSMGAWGSYEQYF
TGTGCCAGTAGTATGGGGGCGTGGGGCTCCTACGAGCAGTACTTC
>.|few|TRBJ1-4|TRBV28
CASSSTSRFELFF
TGTGCCAGCAGTTCTACGTCCCGATTTGAACTGTTTTTT
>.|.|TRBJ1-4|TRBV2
CASKGSLSTNEKLFF
TGTGCCAGCAAGGGCAGCCTTTCAACTAATGAAAAACTGTTTTTT
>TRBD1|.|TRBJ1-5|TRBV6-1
CASSATGTGNQPQHF
TGTGCCAGCAGTGCGACCGGGACAGGGAATCAGCCCCAGCATTTT
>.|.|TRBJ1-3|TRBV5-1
CASSPVQGSGDTIYF
TGCGCCAGCAGCCCGGTACAGGGTAGTGGAGACACCATATATTTT
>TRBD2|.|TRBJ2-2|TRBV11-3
CASSKSGTSGTGELFF
TGTGCCAGCAGCAAAAGTGGGACTAGTGGCACCGGGGAGCTGTTTTTT
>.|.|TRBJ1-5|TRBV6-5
CASSPQARINQPQHF
TGTGCCAGCAGTCCTCAAGCTCGAATCAATCAGCCCCAGCATTTT
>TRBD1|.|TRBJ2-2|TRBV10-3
CAIRTGGATGELFF
TGTGCCATCCGGACAGGGGGCGCGACTGGGGAGCTGTTTTTT
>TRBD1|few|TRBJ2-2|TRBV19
CASSRDSSNTGELFF
TGTGCCAGTAGTCGGGACAGTTCGAACACCGGGGAGCTGTTTTTT
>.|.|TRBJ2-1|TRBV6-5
CASSYSYEQFF
TGTGCCAGCAGTTACAGCTATGAGCAGTTCTTC
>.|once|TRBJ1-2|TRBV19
CASSIAEGAVYGYTF
TGTGCCAGTAGTATTGCAGAGGGCGCGGTCTATGGCTACACCTTC
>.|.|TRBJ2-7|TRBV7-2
CASSPGTSYEQYF
TGTGCCAGCAGCCCAGGAACCTCCTACGAGCAGTACTTC
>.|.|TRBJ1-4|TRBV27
CASSLGALSNEKLFF
TGTGCCAGCAGTTTAGGCGCGTTATCGAATGAAAAACTGTTTTTT
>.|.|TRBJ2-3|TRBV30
CAWAQGGNTDTQYF
TGTGCCTGGGCTCAAGGGGGTAACACAGATACGCAGTATTTT
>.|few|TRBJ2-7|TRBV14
CASSFRGTEQYF
TGTGCCAGCAGCTTCCGGGGGACCGAGCAGTACTTC
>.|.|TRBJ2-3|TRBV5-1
CASSGGGGTDTQYF
TGCGCCAGCAGCGGCGGAGGGGGCACAGATACGCAGTATTTT